This T cell receptor beta chain was observed in a study of blood T cell repertoires in COVID-19 (dated by TCRdb to 2020 to 2022). With respect to the entire study: Collaborator samples came from the United States, Italy and Spain and covered acute and convalescent phases of COVID-19. Where available, HLA class I and class II types were obtained from metadata supplied by the sample provider rather than from assay-based typing. Samples came from the ongoing ImmuneRACE study (first 160 participants) plus 1,254 subjects from 6 global collaborators. The repertoires were released in a freely available public database meant as a resource for research on the immune response to SARS-CoV-2. Deeply sampled blood TCRbeta repertoires from subjects exposed to, actively infected with, or recovered from COVID-19 were included in the dataset. The material from the prospective study consisted of cDNA or gDNA derived from T cells, B-cell-depleted T cells, or PBMCs. The sample metadata nearly always contained a de-identified subject ID, COVID-19 status, age in years and sex. Broader findings and caveats from the paper: How much clinical and demographic metadata was included differed by source and by participant, and the metadata was provided uncurated.

The collaborating institutions used their own protocols to collect whole blood in K2EDTA tubes. For TCRbeta analysis, collaborators shipped samples in one of three forms: frozen whole blood, isolated PBMCs, or DNA extracted from either of those sample types. The immunoSEQ Assay, a bias-controlled multiplex PCR, was used to amplify TCRbeta CDR3 regions from genomic DNA. Per the source publication's procedure: Within the assay, amplification of reference gene primers was used to estimate how many nucleated cells each sample contained. To quantify the absolute abundance of each unique TCRbeta CDR3 rearrangement, sequence reads were collapsed and filtered. For each sample, productive Simpson clonality was calculated by taking the square root of Simpson's diversity index across productive rearrangements. This immuneACCESS table, as held by TCRdb, lists in-frame sequences with V and J called but not all clones. Of the missing ones, under half trace to an unresolved V gene in checked studies; the others have no known cause. V, J and clone size derive from that table, while D and trimming were established from the DNA sequence. A total of some 160,000 clones appear in this sample, 80% to 90% of them only once. In total, the top ten clones hold approximately 2.8% of the sample.

Remarks on this clone: The antigen this receptor binds is unknown. No base quality information exists; no much larger clone differs at one position.

Sequences were obtained from peripheral blood. The clonotype originates from a woman aged 55-69 years with active COVID-19.

Read as DNA, the sequence is TGTGCCAGCAGTAACGAGTACGAGCAGTACTTC. Its amino acids are CASSNEYEQYF. The chain is assembled from TRBV2 and TRBJ2-7; the D segment cannot be called with confidence. The junction shows trimming of 5 bases on V and 4 bases on J, plus 6 bases between the germline ends. Based on the germline V gene, the CDR1 and CDR2 sequences are SNHLY and FYNNEI. The CDR3, from cysteine to phenylalanine, totals 11 residues. Only the CDR3 part of the read is kept: 33 bases, read in frame from the first base.